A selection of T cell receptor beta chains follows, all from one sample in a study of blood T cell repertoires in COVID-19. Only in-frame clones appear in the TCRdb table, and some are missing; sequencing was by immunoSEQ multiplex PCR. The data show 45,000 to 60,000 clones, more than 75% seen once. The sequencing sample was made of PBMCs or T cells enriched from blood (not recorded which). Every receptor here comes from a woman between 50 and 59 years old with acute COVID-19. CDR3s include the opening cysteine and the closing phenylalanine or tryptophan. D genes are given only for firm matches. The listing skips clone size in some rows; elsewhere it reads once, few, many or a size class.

cdr3_aa: CASSAGQGAFAEAFF; cdr3_nt: TGCGCCAGCAGCGCCGGACAGGGGGCTTTTGCTGAAGCTTTCTTT; clone_size: NA; v_call: TRBV5-1; d_call: TRBD1; j_call: TRBJ1-1
cdr3_aa: CASSERTGLNNEQFF; cdr3_nt: TGTGCCAGCAGTGAACGGACAGGGTTGAACAATGAGCAGTTCTTC; clone_size: NA; v_call: TRBV6-1; d_call: TRBD1; j_call: TRBJ2-1
cdr3_aa: CASSSFLQGRESTNEKLFF; cdr3_nt: TGTGCCAGCAGCTCCTTCCTGCAGGGCCGAGAGTCAACTAATGAAAAACTGTTTTTT; clone_size: few; v_call: TRBV11-2; d_call: NA; j_call: TRBJ1-4
cdr3_aa: CASHPGTGGPSTDTQYF; cdr3_nt: TGTGCCAGCCACCCAGGGACAGGGGGGCCTAGCACAGATACGCAGTATTTT; clone_size: NA; v_call: TRBV2; d_call: TRBD1; j_call: TRBJ2-3
cdr3_aa: CASSSGDTQYF; cdr3_nt: TGTGCCAGCAGTTCAGGAGATACGCAGTATTTT; clone_size: NA; v_call: TRBV28; d_call: NA; j_call: TRBJ2-3
cdr3_aa: CASRSNYGYTF; cdr3_nt: TGTGCCAGTAGATCTAACTATGGCTACACCTTC; clone_size: few; v_call: TRBV3-1/TRBV3-2; d_call: NA; j_call: TRBJ1-2
cdr3_aa: CASSHGTGSADTQYF; cdr3_nt: TGTGCCAGCAGCCACGGGACAGGGTCTGCAGATACGCAGTATTTT; clone_size: NA; v_call: TRBV3-1/TRBV3-2; d_call: TRBD1; j_call: TRBJ2-3
cdr3_aa: CASSLGQGGEAFF; cdr3_nt: TGTGCCAGCAGCTTAGGACAGGGAGGTGAAGCTTTCTTT; clone_size: NA; v_call: TRBV7-8; d_call: TRBD1; j_call: TRBJ1-1
cdr3_aa: CASAIPGQPQHF; cdr3_nt: TGTGCCAGCGCCATCCCAGGTCAGCCCCAGCATTTT; clone_size: NA; v_call: TRBV6-5; d_call: NA; j_call: TRBJ1-5
cdr3_aa: CASSLSRLGGTSGANVLTF; cdr3_nt: TGTGCCAGCAGTTTATCCCGCCTAGGGGGCACTTCTGGGGCCAACGTCCTGACTTTC; clone_size: NA; v_call: TRBV27; d_call: TRBD1; j_call: TRBJ2-6
cdr3_aa: CASRGLRVQETQYF; cdr3_nt: TGTGCCAGCAGGGGCCTCAGGGTGCAAGAGACCCAGTACTTC; clone_size: NA; v_call: TRBV2; d_call: NA; j_call: TRBJ2-5
cdr3_aa: CASSNPDRVTEAFF; cdr3_nt: TGTGCCAGCAGTAACCCTGACAGGGTCACTGAAGCTTTCTTT; clone_size: NA; v_call: TRBV28; d_call: TRBD1; j_call: TRBJ1-1